The 21 T cell receptor beta chains below were found in one sample sequenced in a study of vaccination and CD4 T cells after COVID-19. Described treatment: approximately nine-day PBMC culture with coronavirus spike peptide pools or control peptides (ViraFEST assay). The antigens for these receptors are not known. An Oncomine TCR Beta short-read assay was used to sequence the DNA from cultured CD4+ T cells. TCRdb redid the calling of the PCR reads with MiXCR, one entry per CDR3 protein. The repertoire consists of approximately 12,000 distinct CDR3 sequences, with about 61% occurring once and the leading ten covering 7.1%. The starting material was CD4+ T cells from blood, cultured in vitro, obtained before SARS-CoV-2 vaccination. Receptor source: a human donor who had recovered from COVID-19.

This chain joins TRBV19 and TRBJ1-1; TRBD1 matches 9 bases. The CDR3 covers 13 residues. V lost 10 bases to trimming and J lost 2 bases; unmatched junction nucleotides: 5. Germline-derived CDR1 and CDR2 are LNHDA and SQIVND (reference sequence). The CDR3: CATEGQGNTEAFF. The DNA of the CDR3 is TGTGCCACCGAGGGACAGGGAAACACTGAAGCTTTCTTT.

This chain connects TRBV20-1 to TRBJ1-1; no firm D call. There are 15 residues in the CDR3. V shed 0 bases and J shed 4 bases, with 15 bases lying between them. Germline V gene lookup returns CDR1 DFQATT and CDR2 SNEGSKA (reference sequence). The CDR3 nucleotides read TGCAGTGCTAGAGATAGGAAGGGTTGGGTCACTGAAGCTTTCTTT. It encodes CSARDRKGWVTEAFF.

The chain has TRBV6-2 or TRBV6-3 and TRBJ2-5, with D possibly matching TRBD2 (6 bases). Deletions cut 11 bases from V and 4 bases from J, with 11 bases between. The CDR3 length is 11 residues. Germline CDR1 reads MNHEY; CDR2 reads SVGEGT. The CDR3 is CACGEVETQYF. The DNA of the CDR3 is TGTGCCTGTGGGGAGGTAGAGACCCAGTACTTC.

This clonotype was counted a few times. The CDR3 region is CASSLAPRASGRGETQYF. As DNA, the CDR3 is TGTGCCAGCAGCTTAGCCCCGAGGGCTAGCGGGAGAGGAGAGACCCAGTACTTC. The rearrangement joins TRBV7-6 to TRBJ2-5; 10 bases are a match to TRBD2. Germline trimming cut 0 bases from V and 4 bases from J; bases unmatched to any gene: 11. CDR1 and CDR2 from the germline V gene are SGHVS and FNYEAQ. The CDR3 length is 18 residues.

The CDR3 DNA sequence: TGTGCCAGCAGTGAAAGGACAGGGTGGGAGACCCAGTACTTC. Its protein product is CASSERTGWETQYF. The chain links TRBV2 to TRBJ2-5, with 8 bases fitting TRBD1. V was pared by 2 bases and J by 5 bases, with 4 bases of the junction left unmatched. The CDR3 length is 14 residues. Germline loops: CDR1 SNHLY, CDR2 FYNNEI.

This clonotype was recorded only once. V usage is TRBV29-1 and J usage is TRBJ1-6, with D possibly being TRBD1 (6 bases). V lost 6 bases and J 4 bases, leaving 10 bases between the germline ends. The length of the CDR3 is 13 residues. CDR1 is SQVTM and CDR2 is ANQGSEA in the germline V gene. CDR3 DNA sequence: TGCAGCGTCCGGGACACTTATAATTCACCCCTCCACTTT. Translated: CSVRDTYNSPLHF.

The chain employs TRBV2 and TRBJ2-5; D is unresolved. CDR3 size: 13 residues. V was shortened by 4 bases and J by 1 base, with 7 bases between the two germline ends. From germline, CDR1 is SNHLY and CDR2 FYNNEI. CDR3 coding DNA: TGTGCCAGCAGTGTAGGCATCCAAGAGACCCAGTACTTC. This sequence encodes CASSVGIQETQYF.

Only one count was recorded for this clonotype. The J gene is TRBJ1-2, the V gene TRBV20-1; D perhaps matches TRBD1 (6 bases). The ends were cut back, 0 bases at V and 5 bases at J, with 22 bases in the middle. The CDR3 extends over 17 amino acids. Germline CDR1 and CDR2: DFQATT and SNEGSKA (reference sequence). CDR3 region: CSARDWETGFVGYGYTF. The CDR3 DNA is TGCAGTGCTAGAGATTGGGAGACAGGCTTCGTCGGTTATGGCTACACCTTC.

The V call is TRBV6-1, the J call TRBJ2-1; D is unclear. From germline, CDR1 is MNHNS and CDR2 SASEGT. Trimming cost V 6 bases and J 2 bases, with 14 bases left between them. The CDR3 runs to 15 residues. This chain's CDR3 is CASSLHSAPYNEQFF. Written as DNA, the CDR3 is TGTGCCAGCAGCCTCCACTCCGCCCCCTACAATGAGCAGTTCTTC.

The chain joins TRBV7-2 to TRBJ2-5; D remains ambiguous. The CDR3 sequence is 12 residues long. Germline-derived CDR1 and CDR2 are SGHTA and FQGNSA. Trimming took 5 bases from V and 5 from J, leaving 9 bases between them. The CDR3 sequence: CASSTLGETQYF. The CDR3 DNA is TGTGCCAGCAGCACTCTCGGTGAGACCCAGTACTTC.

The V gene is TRBV20-1, the J gene TRBJ2-7; no firm D call. The CDR3 has 15 amino acids. Germline lookup yields CDR1 DFQATT and CDR2 SNEGSKA (reference sequence). Trimming removed 0 bases at V and 4 bases at J, with 16 bases between. CDR3 in amino acids: CSARDQRQVRYEQYF. DNA of the CDR3: TGCAGTGCTAGAGATCAACGCCAGGTTCGGTACGAGCAGTACTTC.

This rearrangement joins TRBV20-1 to TRBJ1-2, with TRBD1 as a possible D gene (5 bases). Germline values: CDR1 DFQATT, CDR2 SNEGSKA (reference sequence). The CDR3 has 10 amino acids. The CDR3 nucleotides are TGCAGCGTGGCCGAGGGGGGCTACACCTTC. It yields the protein CSVAEGGYTF.

This clonotype was seen more than once but under ten times. The chain recombines TRBV20-1 with TRBJ1-2; 7 nucleotides align to TRBD1. The CDR3 has 13 residues. After removal of 6 bases from V and 0 bases from J, the junction contained 4 bases not matched to a gene. CDR1 is DFQATT, CDR2 SNEGSKA, per germline (reference sequence). CDR3 protein: CSALGQPNYGYTF. As DNA, the CDR3 is TGCAGTGCGTTGGGACAGCCTAACTATGGCTACACCTTC.

The chain carries TRBV30 and TRBJ1-1; the match to TRBD1 covers 7 bases. Germline assignment: CDR1 GTSNPN and CDR2 SVGIG (reference sequence). The length of the CDR3 is 12 residues. With 1 base clipped from V and 6 bases from J, the junction kept 2 bases outside the gene matches. CDR3 nucleotide sequence: TGTGCCTGGAGTGGGGACAGCCCTGAAGCTTTCTTT. Translation: CAWSGDSPEAFF. Full variable domain (remainder filled in from reference TRBV30 and TRBJ1-1): SQTIHQWPATLVQPVGSPLSLECTVEGTSNPNLYWYRQAAGRGLQLLFYSVGIGQISSEVPQNLSASRPQDRQFILSSKKLLLSDSGFYLCAWSGDSPEAFFGQGTRLTVV.

This chain uses TRBV5-4 with TRBJ2-3; the D gene is possibly TRBD2 (5 bases). Germline assignment: CDR1 SGHNT and CDR2 YYREEE (reference sequence). Trimming shortened V by 3 bases and J by 3 bases, and 5 bases separated the two germline ends. The CDR3 extends over 12 amino acids. The DNA of the CDR3 is TGTGCCAGCAGCTCGGGAACAGATACGCAGTATTTT. It is translated as CASSSGTDTQYF.

This clonotype has only one observation. The gene calls are TRBV5-4 and TRBJ2-1; 10 nucleotides match TRBD1. Trimming cost V 3 bases and J 7 bases; bases outside gene matches: 10. The germline CDR1 and CDR2 sequences are SGHNT and YYREEE (reference sequence). The CDR3 is 16 residues long. The CDR3 region is CASSSTDRGRVNEQFF. In nucleotides, the CDR3 is TGTGCCAGCAGCTCTACCGACAGGGGGCGCGTGAATGAGCAGTTCTTC.

The chain uses TRBV5-4 and TRBJ1-1; 9 bases align to TRBD1. J lost 1 base, V lost 4 bases, and 5 bases had no gene match. CDR3 length: 15 residues. From germline, CDR1 is SGHNT and CDR2 YYREEE (reference sequence). The DNA of the CDR3 is TGTGCCAGCAGCGATCCGGGACAGGGGAACACTGAAGCTTTCTTT. Translated: CASSDPGQGNTEAFF.

The V and J genes are TRBV6-4 and TRBJ2-1, with D unclear. The V end was cut by 6 bases, the J end by 2 bases, with 8 bases between. Per the germline V gene, CDR1 is MRHNA and CDR2 is SNTAGT. The CDR3 consists of 13 residues. CDR3 residues: CASSSYPYNEQFF. CDR3 DNA sequence: TGTGCCAGCAGCTCATACCCCTACAATGAGCAGTTCTTC.

This clonotype has a handful of counts. The J gene is TRBJ1-5, the V gene TRBV19; D may be TRBD1 (5 bases). The CDR3 is 15 amino acids. V was pared by 5 bases and J by 7 bases, with 18 bases between. Germline V gives CDR1 LNHDA, CDR2 SQIVND (reference sequence). The chain's CDR3 is CASSPRRGSGQPQHF. CDR3 nucleotide sequence: TGTGCCAGTAGTCCCAGGCGGGGCTCGGGGCAGCCCCAGCATTTT.

V is TRBV5-1 and J is TRBJ2-5; 8 bases are a match to TRBD2. V shed 6 bases, J shed 5 bases, and the junction held 15 bases outside the gene matches. CDR1 and CDR2 (germline): SGHRS, YFSETQ. The CDR3 covers 16 residues. CDR3: CASTPGSGSSGETQYF. CDR3 nucleotides: TGCGCCAGCACCCCGGGGAGCGGGAGTAGTGGGGAGACCCAGTACTTC.

This chain links TRBV28 with TRBJ2-3; no clear D. CDR3 size: 14 residues. Deletions cut 6 bases from V and 3 bases from J, with 13 bases between. CDR1 MDHEN and CDR2 SYDVKM come from the germline V gene. DNA of the CDR3: TGTGCCAGCAGCGGTAGTGAATCGACAGATACGCAGTATTTT. This translates into CASSGSESTDTQYF.